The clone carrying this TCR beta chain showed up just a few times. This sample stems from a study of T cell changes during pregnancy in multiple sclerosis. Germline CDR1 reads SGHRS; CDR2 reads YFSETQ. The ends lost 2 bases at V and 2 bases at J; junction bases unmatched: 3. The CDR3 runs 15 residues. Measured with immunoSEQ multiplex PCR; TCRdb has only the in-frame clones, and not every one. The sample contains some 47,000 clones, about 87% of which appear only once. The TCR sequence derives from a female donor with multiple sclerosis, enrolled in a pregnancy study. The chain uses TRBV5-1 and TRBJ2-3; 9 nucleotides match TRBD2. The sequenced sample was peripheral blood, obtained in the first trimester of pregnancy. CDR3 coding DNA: TGCGCCAGCAGCTTTAGCGGGGGCTACACAGATACGCAGTATTTT. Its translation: CASSFSGGYTDTQYF.